This is a list of T cell receptor beta chains from one sample in a study of T-cell reconstitution after alpha-beta-depleted transplantation in children. From the PCR reads, TCRdb called clonotypes with MiXCR, one entry per CDR3 protein. This sample has under 300,000 distinct CDR3 sequences; roughly 12% occur once, and the top ten carry 20% to 30%. Sequenced here: peripheral blood, sampled 180 days after TCRalphabeta/CD19-depleted stem cell transplant. These TCRs come from a male patient aged 2 to 10 who had a stem cell transplant for chronic granulomatous disease, so the T cells may come from the graft donor. Both conserved end residues are part of each CDR3. D genes are given only for firm matches. Part of the rows lack a size; the others show once, few, many or a class for expanded clones.

d_gene	abundance	v_gene	j_gene	CDR3nt	CDR3aa
TRBD2	many	TRBV24-1	TRBJ2-1	TGTGCCACCAGTGAGACTAGCGGCCCTACGGATGAGCAGTTCTTC	CATSETSGPTDEQFF
.	many	TRBV29-1	TRBJ1-5	TGCAGCGCCGGAGGGGGACGTCAGCCCCAGCATTTT	CSAGGGRQPQHF
TRBD2	many	TRBV5-1	TRBJ2-1	TGCGCCAGCAGCGAACTAGCGGAGAACAATGAGCAGTTCTTC	CASSELAENNEQFF
.	.	TRBV28	TRBJ1-1	TGTGCCAGCAGCCGAACAGTACTTCAGGGCGTCGTCCCCATAGGAGCTTTCTTT	CASSRTVLQGVVPIGAFF
TRBD2	many	TRBV7-6	TRBJ2-2	TGTGCCAGCAGCTTAGCCCCCGGGACTAGCGGAGCCGGGGAGCTGTTTTTT	CASSLAPGTSGAGELFF
.	many	TRBV30	TRBJ2-1	TGTGCCTGGAGTGGGGAACTAGCCTCTGAGCAGTTCTTC	CAWSGELASEQFF
.	.	TRBV12-3/TRBV12-4	TRBJ2-3	TGTGCCAGCAGTTTAGGGACTACCACAGATACGCAGTATTTT	CASSLGTTTDTQYF
.	many	TRBV28	TRBJ2-1	TGTGCCAGCAGACGACCCCTAGGACGCGAGCAGTTCTTC	CASRRPLGREQFF
.	many	TRBV29-1	TRBJ2-4	TGCAGCGTTGAAGGAAGTACAGGGAACATTCAGTACTTC	CSVEGSTGNIQYF
.	many	TRBV20-1	TRBJ2-5	TGCAGTGCTAGAGACAATCAAGAGACCCAGTACTTC	CSARDNQETQYF
TRBD2	many	TRBV20-1	TRBJ2-5	TGCAGTGCTAGAGTGGGTAATAGCGGGTGGTTCCAAGAGACCCAGTACTTC	CSARVGNSGWFQETQYF
.	many	TRBV5-5	TRBJ2-1	TGTGCCAGCAGCTTGAAACACAATGAGCAGTTCTTC	CASSLKHNEQFF
TRBD2	few	TRBV12-3/TRBV12-4	TRBJ2-2	TGTGCCAGCAGTCGGACTAGCGGGGGAATCGGGGAGCTGTTTTTT	CASSRTSGGIGELFF
TRBD2	once	TRBV20-1	TRBJ2-3	TGCAGTGCTAGAGATCTTTGGCTAGCGGGGGGGCCGACAGATACGCAGTATTTT	CSARDLWLAGGPTDTQYF
.	many	TRBV9	TRBJ2-5	TGTGCCAGCAGCGTAGTGGGGAAAGAGACCCAGTACTTC	CASSVVGKETQYF
.	few	TRBV7-9	TRBJ1-1	TGTGCCAGCGTCCAGATGAGTTACATGAACACTGAAGCTTTCTTT	CASVQMSYMNTEAFF
.	many	TRBV18	TRBJ2-6	TGTGCCAGCTCACCACCTGGGGTTGGGGCCAACGTCCTGACTTTC	CASSPPGVGANVLTF
TRBD1	many	TRBV7-2	TRBJ2-7	TGTGCCAGCAGCATAGACAGGGGCGGCTACGAGCAGTACTTC	CASSIDRGGYEQYF
TRBD1	many	TRBV11-2	TRBJ2-5	TGTGCCAGCAGCCTTCCCGTCGGGACAGGGTTCCAAGAGACCCAGTACTTC	CASSLPVGTGFQETQYF
.	many	TRBV5-5	TRBJ2-5	TGTGCCAGCAGCTCGCCCAGGGGTTTAATAGAGACCCAGTACTTC	CASSSPRGLIETQYF
TRBD2	many	TRBV27	TRBJ2-3	TGTGCCAGCAGTAATTCGGGACTAGCGGGGGGGAGAGATACGCAGTATTTT	CASSNSGLAGGRDTQYF
TRBD2	many	TRBV27	TRBJ2-2	TGTGCCGTCGGGACTAGCGGGAGGGCCGGGGAGCTGTTTTTT	CAVGTSGRAGELFF
.	.	TRBV29-1	TRBJ2-7	TGCAGCGCCGCGGGGCAGGGGCCATCCTACGAGCAGTACTTC	CSAAGQGPSYEQYF
.	many	TRBV6-2/TRBV6-3	TRBJ2-7	TGTGCCAGCAGTTCCGACGATACAGGGCTCGAGCAGTACTTC	CASSSDDTGLEQYF
.	many	TRBV20-1	TRBJ2-6	TGCAGTGCTACGACAGTCCTCTCTGGGGCCAACGTCCTGACTTTC	CSATTVLSGANVLTF
.	many	TRBV20-1	TRBJ2-7	TGCAGTGCGAAAACCGACGGCGCAGTTAGCTCCTACGAGCAGTACTTC	CSAKTDGAVSSYEQYF
TRBD1	many	TRBV7-2	TRBJ2-1	TGTGCCAGCAGCCCACGTCCCGGGACAGGGGGGAATGAGCAGTTCTTC	CASSPRPGTGGNEQFF
.	.	TRBV30	TRBJ2-7	TGTGCCTCCAGACAGGGACTAACCTACGAGCAGTACTTC	CASRQGLTYEQYF
TRBD2	many	TRBV5-1	TRBJ2-1	TGCGCCAGCAGCTTGGGGTTCGGACTAGCGATGGGTGAGCAGTTCTTC	CASSLGFGLAMGEQFF
.	many	TRBV28	TRBJ1-5	TGTGCCACCCACTGGGACGGAAATAGCAATCAGCCCCAGCATTTT	CATHWDGNSNQPQHF
.	few	TRBV11-2	TRBJ2-5	TGTGCCAGCAGCCCCCCCGCCCAAGAGACCCAGTACTTC	CASSPPAQETQYF
.	many	TRBV12-3/TRBV12-4	TRBJ2-3	TGTGCCAGCAGGCCGTATGGGGGAAGCACAGATACGCAGTATTTT	CASRPYGGSTDTQYF